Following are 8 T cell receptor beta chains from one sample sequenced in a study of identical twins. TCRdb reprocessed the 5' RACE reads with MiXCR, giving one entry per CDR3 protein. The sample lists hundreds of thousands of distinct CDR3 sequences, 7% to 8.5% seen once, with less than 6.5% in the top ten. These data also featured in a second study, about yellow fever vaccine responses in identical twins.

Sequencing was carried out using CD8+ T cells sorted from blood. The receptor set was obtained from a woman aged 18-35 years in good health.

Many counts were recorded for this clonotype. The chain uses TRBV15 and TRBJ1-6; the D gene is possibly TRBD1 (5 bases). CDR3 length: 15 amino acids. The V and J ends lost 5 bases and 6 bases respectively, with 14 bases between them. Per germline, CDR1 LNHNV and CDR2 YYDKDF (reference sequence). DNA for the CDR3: TGTGCCACCAGCCCGGGGGGGACCATTAATTCACCCCTCCACTTT. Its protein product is CATSPGGTINSPLHF.

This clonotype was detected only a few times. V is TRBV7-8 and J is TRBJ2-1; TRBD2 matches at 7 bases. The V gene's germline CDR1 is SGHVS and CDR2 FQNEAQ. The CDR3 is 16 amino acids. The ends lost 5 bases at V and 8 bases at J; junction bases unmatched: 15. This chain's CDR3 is CASSGVGFGLGDEQFF. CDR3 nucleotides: TGTGCCAGCAGCGGGGTCGGATTTGGACTAGGGGATGAGCAGTTCTTC.

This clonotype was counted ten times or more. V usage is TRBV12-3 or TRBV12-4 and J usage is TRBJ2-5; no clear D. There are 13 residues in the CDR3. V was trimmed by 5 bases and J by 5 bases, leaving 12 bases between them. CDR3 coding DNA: TGTGCCAGCAGTCCCGATCAGGATGAGACCCAGTACTTC. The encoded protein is CASSPDQDETQYF.

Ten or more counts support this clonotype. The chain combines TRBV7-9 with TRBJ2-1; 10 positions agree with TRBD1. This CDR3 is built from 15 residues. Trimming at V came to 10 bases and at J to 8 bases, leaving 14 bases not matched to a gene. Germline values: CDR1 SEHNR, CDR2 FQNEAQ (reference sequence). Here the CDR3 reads CATPAGTGEFDEQFF. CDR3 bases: TGTGCCACCCCCGCCGGGACAGGGGAATTCGATGAGCAGTTCTTC.

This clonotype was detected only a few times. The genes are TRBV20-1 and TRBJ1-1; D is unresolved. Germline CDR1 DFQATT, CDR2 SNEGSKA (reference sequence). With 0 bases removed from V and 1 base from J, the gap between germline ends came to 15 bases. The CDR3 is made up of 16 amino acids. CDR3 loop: CSARDEDMRENTEAFF. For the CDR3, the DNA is TGCAGTGCTAGAGATGAGGATATGAGGGAGAACACTGAAGCTTTCTTT.

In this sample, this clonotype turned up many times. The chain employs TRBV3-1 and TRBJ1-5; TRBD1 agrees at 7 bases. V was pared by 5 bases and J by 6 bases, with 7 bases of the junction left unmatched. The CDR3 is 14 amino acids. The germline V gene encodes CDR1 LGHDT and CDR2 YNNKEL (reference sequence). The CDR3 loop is CASSWTGSSQPQHF. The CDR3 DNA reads TGTGCCAGCAGCTGGACAGGCTCCTCTCAGCCCCAGCATTTT. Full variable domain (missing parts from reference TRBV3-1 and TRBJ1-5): DTAVSQTPKYLVTQMGNDKSIKCEQNLGHDTMYWYKQDSKKFLKIMFSYNNKELIINETVPNRFSPKSPDKAHLNLHINSLELGDSAVYFCASSWTGSSQPQHFGDGTRLSIL.

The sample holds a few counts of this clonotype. Here the CDR3 reads CASSLVWSGANVLTF. The CDR3 DNA reads as TGTGCCAGCAGCTTGGTCTGGTCTGGGGCCAACGTCCTGACTTTC. V and J are TRBV7-9 and TRBJ2-6; D uncertain. CDR3 size: 15 residues. CDR1 is SEHNR, CDR2 FQNEAQ, per germline (reference sequence). V was cut by 3 bases and J by 1 base, with 7 bases left in between.

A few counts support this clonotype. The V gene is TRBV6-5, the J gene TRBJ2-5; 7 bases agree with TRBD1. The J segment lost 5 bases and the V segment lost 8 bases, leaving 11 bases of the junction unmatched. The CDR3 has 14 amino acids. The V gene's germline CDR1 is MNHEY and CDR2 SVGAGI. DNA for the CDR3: TGTGCCAGCTGGGACAGCGATATTCAGGAGACCCAGTACTTC. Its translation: CASWDSDIQETQYF.